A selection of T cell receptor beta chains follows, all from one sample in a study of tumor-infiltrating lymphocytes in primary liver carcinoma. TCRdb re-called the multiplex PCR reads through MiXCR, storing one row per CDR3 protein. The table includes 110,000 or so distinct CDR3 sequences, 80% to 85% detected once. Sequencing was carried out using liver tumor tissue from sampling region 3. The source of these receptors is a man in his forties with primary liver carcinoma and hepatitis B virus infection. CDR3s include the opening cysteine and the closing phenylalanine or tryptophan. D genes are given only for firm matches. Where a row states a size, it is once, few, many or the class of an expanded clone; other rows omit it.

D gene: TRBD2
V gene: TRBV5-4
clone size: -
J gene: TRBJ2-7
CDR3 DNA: TGTGTCAGCAGCAAGACTAGCGGAGGTCGAGGGGCCGACCAGTACTTC
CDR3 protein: CVSSKTSGGRGADQYF

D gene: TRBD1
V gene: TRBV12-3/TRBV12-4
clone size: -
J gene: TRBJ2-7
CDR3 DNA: TGTGCCAGCACCTGGGGGACAGAGGTCTACGAACAGTACTTC
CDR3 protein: CASTWGTEVYEQYF

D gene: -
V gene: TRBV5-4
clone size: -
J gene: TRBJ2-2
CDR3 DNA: TGTGCCAGCAGCCCGGGACAAGCGGACACCGGGGAGCTGTTCTTT
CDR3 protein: CASSPGQADTGELFF

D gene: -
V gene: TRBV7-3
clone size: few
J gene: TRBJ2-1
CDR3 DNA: TGTGCCAGCAGCCTCGACAGTAATGAGCAGTTCTTC
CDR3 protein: CASSLDSNEQFF

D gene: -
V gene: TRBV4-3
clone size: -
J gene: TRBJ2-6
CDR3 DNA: TGCGCCAGCAGACATGGTGGGGGAGCCAACGTCCTGACTTTC
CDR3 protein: CASRHGGGANVLTF

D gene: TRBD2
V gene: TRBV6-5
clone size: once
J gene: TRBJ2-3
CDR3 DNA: TGTGCCAACAGTTCACTCCCTATAAGCGGGGGGACAGATACGCAGTATTTT
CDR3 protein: CANSSLPISGGTDTQYF

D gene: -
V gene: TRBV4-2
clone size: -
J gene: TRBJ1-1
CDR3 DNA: TGTGCCAGTAGCACAGGAATAGAAGCTTTCTTT
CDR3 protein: CASSTGIEAFF

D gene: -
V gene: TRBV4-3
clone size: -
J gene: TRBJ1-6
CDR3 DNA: TGCACCAGTAGCAGTGGGGGTTGGGCGAATTCACCCCTCCACTTT
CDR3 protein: CTSSSGGWANSPLHF

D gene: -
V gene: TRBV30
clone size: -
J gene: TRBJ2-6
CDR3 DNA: TGTGCCCTCCTCTCTGGGGCCGACGTCCTGGCTTTC
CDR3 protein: CALLSGADVLAF

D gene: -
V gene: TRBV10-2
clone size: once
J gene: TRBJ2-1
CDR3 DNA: TGCGCCAGCAGAGGGGGGGGAGATCAGTTCTTC
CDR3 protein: CASRGGGDQFF

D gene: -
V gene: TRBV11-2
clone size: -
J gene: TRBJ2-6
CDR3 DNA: TGTGCCACCAAGTGGCCGTGCTCTGGGGCCAACGTCCCGACTTTC
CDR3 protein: CATKWPCSGANVPTF

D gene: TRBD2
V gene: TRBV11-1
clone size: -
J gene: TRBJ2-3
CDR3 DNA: TGTGCCAGCAGCGGGGCCCGAACTAGCGGGAGGGTCATGACAGATACGCAGTATTTT
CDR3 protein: CASSGARTSGRVMTDTQYF

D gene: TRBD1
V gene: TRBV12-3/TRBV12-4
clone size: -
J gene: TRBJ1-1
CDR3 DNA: TGTGCCTGCAGTTCCCGGACAGGAGGCAGAACTGAAGCTTTCTTT
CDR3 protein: CACSSRTGGRTEAFF

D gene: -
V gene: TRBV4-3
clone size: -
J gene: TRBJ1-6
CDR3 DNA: TGCGTCAGCAGCCAAGATCTCCAAGGGCAGGGGTCGTCTCATAATTCACCCCTCCACTTT
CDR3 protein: CVSSQDLQGQGSSHNSPLHF

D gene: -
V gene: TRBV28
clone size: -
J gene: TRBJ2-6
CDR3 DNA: TGTGCCAGCAGTCATAGCGACAGTTCTCTAAGGGCCAACGTCCTGACTTTC
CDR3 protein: CASSHSDSSLRANVLTF

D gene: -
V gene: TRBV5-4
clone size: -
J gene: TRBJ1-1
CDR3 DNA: TGTGCCAGCAACTTGGGGGTCTTGAACACTGAAGCCTTCTTT
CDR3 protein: CASNLGVLNTEAFF

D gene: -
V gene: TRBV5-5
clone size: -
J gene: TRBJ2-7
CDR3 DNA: TGTGCCAGCAGCTTGGTTCCACTTGATGGAGAGCAGTACTTC
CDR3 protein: CASSLVPLDGEQYF

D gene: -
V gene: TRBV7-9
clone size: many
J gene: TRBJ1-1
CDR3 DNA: TGTGCCAGCAGCTTATTTGACACTGAAGCTTTCTTT
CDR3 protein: CASSLFDTEAFF

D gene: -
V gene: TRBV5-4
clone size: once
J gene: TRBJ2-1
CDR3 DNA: TGCGCCAGCAGCCCCGGCGGAGTGGGTTATGTGAATGAGCAGTTCTTC
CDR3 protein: CASSPGGVGYVNEQFF

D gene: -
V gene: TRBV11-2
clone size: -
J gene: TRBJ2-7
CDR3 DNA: TGTGCCAGCAACTTATCCAACGAGCAATACTTC
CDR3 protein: CASNLSNEQYF

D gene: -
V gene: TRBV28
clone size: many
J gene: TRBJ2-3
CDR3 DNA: TGTGCCAGCAGTTTACCGACGGTAGCAGATACGCAGTATTTT
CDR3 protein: CASSLPTVADTQYF

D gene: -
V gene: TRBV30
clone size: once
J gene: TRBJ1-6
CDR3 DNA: TGTGCCTGGAGTAGCTCGGGACGGTATAATTCACCCCTCCACTTT
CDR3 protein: CAWSSSGRYNSPLHF

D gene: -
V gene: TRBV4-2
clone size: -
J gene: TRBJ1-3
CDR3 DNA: TGTGCCAGCAGTCCCGAACCCGGACAAATCTCTGTAAACACCATATATTTT
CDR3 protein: CASSPEPGQISVNTIYF

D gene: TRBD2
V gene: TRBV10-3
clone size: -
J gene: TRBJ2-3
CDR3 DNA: TGTGCCATCGGTGAAGCGAGCGGGAACACAGATATGCAGTATTTT
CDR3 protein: CAIGEASGNTDMQYF

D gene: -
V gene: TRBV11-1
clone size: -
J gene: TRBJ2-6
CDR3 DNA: TGTGCCAGCAGTTGGGACCCTGGGGCCAACGTCCTGACTTTC
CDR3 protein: CASSWDPGANVLTF

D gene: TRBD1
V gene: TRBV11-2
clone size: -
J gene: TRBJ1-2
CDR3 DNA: TGTGCCAGCAGTTTAGAGGCGGGGACAGGATCCTATGGCTACACCTTC
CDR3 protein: CASSLEAGTGSYGYTF

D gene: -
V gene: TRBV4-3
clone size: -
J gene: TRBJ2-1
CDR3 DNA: TGCACCAACAGCCAGGATCCGGGCCTCCGAGATCTTTTCTTC
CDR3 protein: CTNSQDPGLRDLFF

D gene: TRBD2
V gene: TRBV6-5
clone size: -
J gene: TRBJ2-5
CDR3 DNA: TGTGCCAGCAGTTACGGTACTGGGAGGGAAGAGACCCAGTGCTTC
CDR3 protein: CASSYGTGREETQCF

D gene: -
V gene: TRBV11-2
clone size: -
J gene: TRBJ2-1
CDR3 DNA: TGTGCCAACAGACCCGACATAAGCTCCTATAATGAGCAGTTCTTC
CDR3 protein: CANRPDISSYNEQFF

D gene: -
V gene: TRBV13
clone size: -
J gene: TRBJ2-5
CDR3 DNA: TGTGCCAGTAGCCCCCTGGCCGGGACTCCAGAGACCCAGTACTTC
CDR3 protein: CASSPLAGTPETQYF

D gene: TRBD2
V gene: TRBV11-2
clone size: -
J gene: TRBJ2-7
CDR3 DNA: TGTGCCAGTAGCCACCGCGGTAGCGGGATTATCTACAATGAGCAGTACTTC
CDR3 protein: CASSHRGSGIIYNEQYF

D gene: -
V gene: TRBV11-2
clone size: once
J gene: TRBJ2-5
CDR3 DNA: TGTGACAGCAGCTTATACTGGGATAGGGAGACCCAGTACTTC
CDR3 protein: CDSSLYWDRETQYF

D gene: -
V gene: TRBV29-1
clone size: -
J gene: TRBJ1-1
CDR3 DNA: TGCAGCATTCGGGTGGGGTGGGGAATGAGCACTGAAGCTTTCTTT
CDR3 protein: CSIRVGWGMSTEAFF

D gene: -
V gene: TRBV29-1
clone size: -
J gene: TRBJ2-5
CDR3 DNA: TGCCGCGTTGAATCTGCGGCGGGTAGCTCGGAGACCCAGTACTTC
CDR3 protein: CRVESAAGSSETQYF

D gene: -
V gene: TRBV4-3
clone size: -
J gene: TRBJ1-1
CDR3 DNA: TGTGCCAGCAGCCAAGAGTTCGGGAAAAGAACTGAAGCTCTCTTT
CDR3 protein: CASSQEFGKRTEALF

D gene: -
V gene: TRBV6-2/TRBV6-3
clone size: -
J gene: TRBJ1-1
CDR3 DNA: TGTGCCAGCAGCTACTCTAGGGGGAAGACTGAAGCTTTCTTT
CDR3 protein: CASSYSRGKTEAFF

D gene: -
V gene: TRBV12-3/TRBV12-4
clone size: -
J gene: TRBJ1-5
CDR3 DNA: TGTACCAGCGGCCTCTTAGACGATCAGCCCCAGCATTTT
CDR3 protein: CTSGLLDDQPQHF

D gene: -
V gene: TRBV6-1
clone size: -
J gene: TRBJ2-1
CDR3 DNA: TGTGACAGCAGCCCCGGGGCAGGGTTGGTCGAGCAGTTCTTC
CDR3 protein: CDSSPGAGLVEQFF

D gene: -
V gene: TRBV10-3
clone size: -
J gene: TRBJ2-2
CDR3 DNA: TGTGCCATCAGTGTAGGCAGCTCGAACTCCGGGGAGCTGTTTTTT
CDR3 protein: CAISVGSSNSGELFF

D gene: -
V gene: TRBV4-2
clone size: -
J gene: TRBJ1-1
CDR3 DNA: TGTGCCAGCTGCCCAGGAATAGAAGCTGTCTTT
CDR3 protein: CASCPGIEAVF

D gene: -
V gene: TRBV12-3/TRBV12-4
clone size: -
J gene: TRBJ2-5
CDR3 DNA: TGTACCGGCAGTCCGAACAGCGGGGAGACCCAGTACTTC
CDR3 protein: CTGSPNSGETQYF

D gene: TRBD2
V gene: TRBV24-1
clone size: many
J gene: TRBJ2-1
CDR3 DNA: TGTGCCACCAGGAGCGGGAGTTCCCTAAATGAGCAGTTCTTC
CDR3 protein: CATRSGSSLNEQFF

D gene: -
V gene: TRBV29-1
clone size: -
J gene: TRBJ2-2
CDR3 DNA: TGCGGCGTGTCTGAGGGGAGCGGGGAGCTGTTTTTT
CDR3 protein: CGVSEGSGELFF